Each of the 15 T cell receptor beta chains below was sequenced from the same sample in a study of cytomegalovirus exposure and HLA in healthy donors. 13 Jbeta primers and 60 Vbeta primers were used for the PCR. Profiled with immunoSEQ multiplex PCR; TCRdb holds only in-frame clones, not every one. The data hold some 200,000 clones, with under 85% observed a single time. Sequencing was performed on PBMCs. These receptor sequences come from a man aged 50 to 59 in good health and CMV-seronegative.

CDR3 sequence: CASSLRGLLYEQYF. In DNA form, the CDR3 reads TGTGCCAGCAGTTTAAGGGGGCTACTCTACGAGCAGTACTTC. The chain employs TRBV2 and TRBJ2-7; 7 positions match TRBD1. Looked up from germline, CDR1 is SNHLY and CDR2 is FYNNEI. Germline trimming cut 5 bases from V and 3 bases from J; bases unmatched to any gene: 7. CDR3 size: 14 residues.

This clone was detected only once. V and J are TRBV10-1 and TRBJ2-7; maybe TRBD2 (6 bases). This CDR3 spans 17 amino acids. Germline V CDR1 and CDR2: WNHNN, SYGVQD (reference sequence). V dropped 8 bases and J dropped 0 bases, with 23 bases sitting between them. CDR3 amino acids: CASFSGGHRTYSYEQYF. CDR3 DNA: TGCGCCAGCTTTTCCGGGGGTCATCGGACCTACTCCTACGAGCAGTACTTC.

The chain uses TRBV29-1 and TRBJ1-1; possibly TRBD1 for D (5 bases). Trimming stripped 4 bases from V and 4 bases from J, with 16 bases between. Germline V lookup: CDR1 SQVTM, CDR2 ANQGSEA. The CDR3 runs to 14 residues. The CDR3 spells CSVGSGRGSTEAFF. CDR3 sequence (DNA): TGCAGCGTTGGTTCAGGGAGGGGTAGCACTGAAGCTTTCTTT.

This clone has a handful of counts. The genes are TRBV6-5 and TRBJ1-1; 7 bases align to TRBD1. Germline CDR1 is MNHEY and CDR2 is SVGAGI. This CDR3 comprises 13 residues. V dropped 6 bases and J dropped 1; count of bases not matched to a gene: 2. This chain's CDR3 is CASRRTGNTEAFF. The CDR3 coding sequence is TGTGCCAGCAGGCGGACAGGGAACACTGAAGCTTTCTTT.

The chain joins TRBV18 to TRBJ1-1; D not resolved. CDR1 is KGHSH, CDR2 LQKENI, per germline. The CDR3 sequence is 14 residues long. Trimming shortened V by 3 bases and J by 0 bases, and 8 bases separated the two germline ends. The CDR3 sequence: CASSPLGLNTEAFF. CDR3 DNA: TGTGCCAGCTCACCCCTCGGGTTGAACACTGAAGCTTTCTTT.

This chain connects TRBV5-4 to TRBJ2-2, with TRBD2 matching over 8 bases. Germline V CDR1 and CDR2: SGHNT, YYREEE (reference sequence). This CDR3 contains 14 residues. V shed 6 bases, J shed 0 bases, and the junction held 1 base outside the gene matches. The CDR3 sequence is CASTGGTNTGELFF. The CDR3 coding sequence is TGTGCCAGCACGGGGGGGACGAACACCGGGGAGCTGTTTTTT.

This rearrangement joins TRBV30 to TRBJ2-1, with D hard to call. The germline V gene has CDR1 GTSNPN and CDR2 SVGIG (reference sequence). The CDR3 spans 10 residues. V gave up 0 bases and J gave up 9 bases, with 3 bases separating them. The chain's CDR3 is CAWSVAEQFF. CDR3 sequence (DNA): TGTGCCTGGAGTGTAGCTGAGCAGTTCTTC. The entire variable domain, with the rest obtained from reference TRBV30 and TRBJ2-1, is as follows: SQTIHQWPATLVQPVGSPLSLECTVEGTSNPNLYWYRQAAGRGLQLLFYSVGIGQISSEVPQNLSASRPQDRQFILSSKKLLLSDSGFYLCAWSVAEQFFGPGTRLTVL.

V gene TRBV5-1 combines with J gene TRBJ2-5, with D perhaps matching TRBD1 (6 bases). The last part of the DNA fits TRBJ2-7 better; the J call may be wrong. The CDR3 spans 14 residues. Germline lookup yields CDR1 SGHRS and CDR2 YFSETQ. The CDR3 nucleotides read TGCGCCAGCAGCAACCGACAGGCCAGCGGCGAGCAGTACTTC. Protein: CASSNRQASGEQYF.

This clone was detected a few times. This chain links TRBV6-5 with TRBJ2-3; the match to TRBD2 covers 11 bases. CDR3 length: 15 residues. The V gene end was trimmed by 7 bases and the J gene end by 8 bases; junction bases not matched to a gene: 11. CDR1 and CDR2 from the germline V gene are MNHEY and SVGAGI. The CDR3 DNA is TGTGCCAGCAAGGGACTAGCGGAGCCCAGGGGTACGCAGTATTTT. The encoded protein is CASKGLAEPRGTQYF.

This chain joins TRBV11-2 and TRBJ2-7; D is undetermined. Germline assignment: CDR1 SGHAT and CDR2 FQNNGV. The CDR3 sequence is 15 residues long. V lost 1 base and J 0 bases, leaving 10 bases between the germline ends. The CDR3 reads CASSLVLTPSYEQYF. The CDR3 nucleotides read TGTGCCAGCAGCTTAGTCCTGACACCCTCCTACGAGCAGTACTTC.

The CDR3 protein is CASTRTGFDEQYF. CDR3 coding DNA: TGTGCCAGCACCAGAACGGGGTTCGACGAGCAGTACTTC. The rearrangement links TRBV2 to TRBJ2-7; D is perhaps TRBD2 (5 bases). This CDR3 has 13 amino acids. The V end lost 7 bases, the J end lost 5 bases, and 15 bases lay between the germline ends. CDR1 is SNHLY and CDR2 is FYNNEI in the germline V gene.

This clone is a singleton in its sample. The V call is TRBV2, the J call TRBJ1-3, with a weak D call TRBD1 (5 bases). V lost 1 base to trimming and J lost 4 bases, with 8 bases between them. Germline V gene sequence: CDR1 SNHLY, CDR2 FYNNEI. The CDR3 spans 14 residues. The CDR3 coding sequence is TGTGCCAGCAGTGAAGAGGGGCGCGGAAACACCATATATTTT. It is translated as CASSEEGRGNTIYF.

The CDR3 DNA reads TGTGCCAGCAGTTACGGGACAGGAATATACAATGAGCAGTTCTTC. It translates to CASSYGTGIYNEQFF. The J gene is TRBJ2-1, the V gene TRBV5-6; 8 nucleotides match TRBD1. Germline V gene data show CDR1 as SGHDT and CDR2 as YYEEEE. V shed 5 bases, J shed 4 bases, and the junction held 8 bases outside the gene matches. CDR3 length: 15 residues.

J is TRBJ2-7 and V is TRBV9; TRBD1 matches 7 bases. CDR1 is SGDLS and CDR2 is YYNGEE in the germline V gene. This CDR3 contains 15 residues. Trimming cost V 3 bases and J 3 bases; bases outside gene matches: 9. The CDR3 loop reads CASSGPGTANYEQYF. As DNA, the CDR3 is TGTGCCAGCAGCGGCCCCGGGACAGCGAACTACGAGCAGTACTTC.

As concerns this clone: The sample has other DNA sequences that encode this CDR3 too. V and J are TRBV30 and TRBJ1-5; D is unclear. The CDR3 has 13 residues. The V gene lost 1 base and the J gene lost 6 bases, with 10 bases spanning the gap. CDR1 GTSNPN and CDR2 SVGIG come from the germline V gene (reference sequence). The CDR3: CAWSAQGGQPQHF. CDR3 nucleotide sequence: TGTGCCTGGAGTGCACAAGGAGGTCAGCCCCAGCATTTT.